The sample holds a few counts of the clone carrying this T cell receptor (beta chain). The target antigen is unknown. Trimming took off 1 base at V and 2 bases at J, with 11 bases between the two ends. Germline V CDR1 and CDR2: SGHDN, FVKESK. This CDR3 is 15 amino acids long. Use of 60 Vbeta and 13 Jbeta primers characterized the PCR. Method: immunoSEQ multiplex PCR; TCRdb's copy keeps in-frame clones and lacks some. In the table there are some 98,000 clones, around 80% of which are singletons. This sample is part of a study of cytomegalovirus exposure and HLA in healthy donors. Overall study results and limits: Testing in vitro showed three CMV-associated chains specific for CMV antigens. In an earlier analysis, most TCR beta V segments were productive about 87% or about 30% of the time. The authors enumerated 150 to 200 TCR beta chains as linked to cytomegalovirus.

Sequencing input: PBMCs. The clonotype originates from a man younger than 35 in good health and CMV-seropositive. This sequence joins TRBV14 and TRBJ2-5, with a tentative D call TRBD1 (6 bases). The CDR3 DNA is TGTGCCAGCAGCCAAGCAGGACAGAATCAAGAGACCCAGTACTTC. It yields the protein CASSQAGQNQETQYF.